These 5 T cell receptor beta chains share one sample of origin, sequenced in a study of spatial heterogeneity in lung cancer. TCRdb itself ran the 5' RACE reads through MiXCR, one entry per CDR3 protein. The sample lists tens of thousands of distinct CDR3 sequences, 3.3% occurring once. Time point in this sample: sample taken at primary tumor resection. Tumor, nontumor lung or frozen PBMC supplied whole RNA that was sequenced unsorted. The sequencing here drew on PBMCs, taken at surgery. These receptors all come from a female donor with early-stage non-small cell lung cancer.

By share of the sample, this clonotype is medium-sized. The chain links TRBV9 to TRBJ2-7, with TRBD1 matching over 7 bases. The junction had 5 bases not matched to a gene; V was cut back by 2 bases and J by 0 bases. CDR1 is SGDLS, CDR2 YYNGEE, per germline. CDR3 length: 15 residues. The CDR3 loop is CASSVTDRSSYEQYF. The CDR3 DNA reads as TGTGCCAGCAGCGTGACGGACAGGAGCTCCTACGAGCAGTACTTC.

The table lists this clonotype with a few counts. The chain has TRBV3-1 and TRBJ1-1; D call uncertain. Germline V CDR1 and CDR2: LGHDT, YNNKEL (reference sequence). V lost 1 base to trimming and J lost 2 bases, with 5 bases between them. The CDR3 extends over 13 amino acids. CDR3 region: CASSQVINTEAFF. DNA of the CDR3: TGTGCCAGCAGCCAAGTCATAAACACTGAAGCTTTCTTT.

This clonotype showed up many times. This CDR3 is CASSQFPGTGEGTQYF. CDR3 coding DNA: TGTGCCAGCAGCCAATTCCCCGGGACAGGGGAAGGGACGCAGTATTTT. This chain links TRBV4-2 with TRBJ2-3, with TRBD1 identical over 10 bases. Trimming cost V 2 bases and J 9 bases; bases outside gene matches: 11. This CDR3 region has 16 residues. Germline lookup yields CDR1 LGHNA and CDR2 YNFKEQ.

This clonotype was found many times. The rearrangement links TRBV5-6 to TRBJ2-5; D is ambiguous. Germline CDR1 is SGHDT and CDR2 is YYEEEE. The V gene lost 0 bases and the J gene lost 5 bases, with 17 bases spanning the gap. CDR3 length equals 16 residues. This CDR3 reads CASSLGAVGDGETQYF. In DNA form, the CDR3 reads TGTGCCAGCAGCTTGGGTGCGGTGGGTGATGGGGAGACCCAGTACTTC.

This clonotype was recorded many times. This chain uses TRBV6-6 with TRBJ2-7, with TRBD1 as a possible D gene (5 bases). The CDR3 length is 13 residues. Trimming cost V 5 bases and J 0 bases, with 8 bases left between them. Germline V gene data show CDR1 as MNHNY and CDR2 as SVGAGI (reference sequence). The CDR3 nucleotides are TGTGCCAGCAGTGCGGACATCTCCTACGAGCAGTACTTC. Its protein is CASSADISYEQYF.